This entry features one T cell receptor beta chain sequence. This record belongs to a study of blood T cell repertoires in COVID-19. The method was immunoSEQ multiplex PCR; TCRdb's version includes in-frame clones alone and lacks a portion of them. The data contain some 78,000 clones, approximately 90% of them seen just once; the ten biggest clones take up 25% to 35%. The receptor comes from a man aged 50 to 59 with active or convalescent COVID-19. The sequenced sample consisted of peripheral blood.

The chain's CDR3 is CSVDSRRNTIYF. CDR3 nucleotide sequence: TGCAGCGTTGATTCGAGGAGAAACACCATATATTTT. The chain couples TRBV29-1 to TRBJ1-3; D call uncertain. Germline CDR1 reads SQVTM; CDR2 reads ANQGSEA. The CDR3 is made up of 12 amino acids. V was trimmed by 3 bases and J by 5 bases, leaving 8 bases between them. The entire variable domain, with the rest obtained from reference TRBV29-1 and TRBJ1-3, is as follows: SAVISQKPSRDICQRGTSLTIQCQVDSQVTMMFWYRQQPGQSLTLIATANQGSEATYESGFVIDKFPISRPNLTFSTLTVSNMSPEDSSIYLCSVDSRRNTIYFGEGSWLTVV.